Below, 20 T cell receptor beta chains from the same sample are listed, as sequenced in a study of shared clonotypes between healthy human individuals. Terminally differentiated effector memory CD45RA+ cells were excluded from the naive CD8 cells, which were CD45RO-negative and positively selected for CCR7. Generated by immunoSEQ multiplex PCR, the TCRdb table keeps only in-frame clones and is missing some. The sample holds over 2,000,000 clones; 85% to 95% are singletons and the top ten take approximately 1.6%. Sequenced material: naive CD8+ T cells from PBMCs. The receptors here all came from a man aged 18 to 29 in good health. Some clones in this sample may be carry-over from other donors' samples.

This rearrangement joins TRBV27 to TRBJ2-3; D may be TRBD2 (6 bases). The CDR3 runs to 15 residues. Per germline, CDR1 MNHEY and CDR2 SMNVEV (reference sequence). V shed 4 bases and J shed 4 bases, with 15 bases lying between them. CDR3 region: CASSSRDSGADTQYF. CDR3 in DNA: TGTGCCAGCAGTTCACGGGACTCAGGCGCAGATACGCAGTATTTT.

The rearrangement links TRBV5-1 to TRBJ2-7, with TRBD2 matching 9 bases. After removal of 0 bases from V and 5 bases from J, the junction contained 9 bases not matched to a gene. The germline gives CDR1 SGHRS, CDR2 YFSETQ. CDR3 length: 16 amino acids. The CDR3, as DNA: TGCGCCAGCAGCTTGGAGCGGCGGGAGGGCTTCCACGAGCAGTACTTC. Its translation: CASSLERREGFHEQYF.

This chain joins TRBV7-9 and TRBJ2-7; D perhaps matches TRBD1 (6 bases). The ends were cut back, 5 bases at V and 0 bases at J, with 14 bases in the middle. CDR3 length equals 15 residues. Looked up from germline, CDR1 is SEHNR and CDR2 is FQNEAQ (reference sequence). CDR3 coding DNA: TGTGCCAGCAGCGTCCGAGGGGACAACTCCTACGAGCAGTACTTC. This gives the protein CASSVRGDNSYEQYF.

V and J are TRBV5-1 and TRBJ2-7; maybe TRBD1 (5 bases). CDR3 size: 14 residues. Trimming took off 7 bases at V and 7 bases at J, with 21 bases between the two ends. Germline V gene data show CDR1 as SGHRS and CDR2 as YFSETQ. The CDR3: CASGVRRGGAEQYF. The DNA of the CDR3 is TGCGCCAGCGGAGTGAGAAGGGGCGGTGCGGAGCAGTACTTC.

The chain is built from TRBV13 and TRBJ2-4, with a possible D match to TRBD2 (5 bases). Trimming took 5 bases from V and 6 from J, leaving 17 bases between them. The CDR3 runs 15 residues. Germline V gene sequence: CDR1 PRHDT, CDR2 FYEKMQ (reference sequence). CDR3 nucleotide sequence: TGTGCCAGCAGCCCCGGACCGCTGGCGGGAAACATTCAGTACTTC. Its protein is CASSPGPLAGNIQYF.

The chain links TRBV5-1 to TRBJ1-1; 8 bases line up with TRBD1. Germline V lookup: CDR1 SGHRS, CDR2 YFSETQ. This CDR3 contains 12 residues. With 4 bases clipped from V and 13 bases from J, the junction kept 9 bases outside the gene matches. As DNA, the CDR3 is TGCGCCAGCAGCCCCAACAGGGGGGATGGTTTCTTT. Translated: CASSPNRGDGFF.

The chain is built from TRBV5-1 and TRBJ2-1; D gene unclear. The germline V gene has CDR1 SGHRS and CDR2 YFSETQ. There are 13 residues in the CDR3. V was cut by 0 bases and J by 8 bases, with 9 bases left in between. CDR3 nucleotide sequence: TGCGCCAGCAGCTTGGGGCCGGGCTATGAGCAGTTCTTC. Translating it yields CASSLGPGYEQFF. Full variable domain (missing parts from reference TRBV5-1 and TRBJ2-1): KAGVTQTPRYLIKTRGQQVTLSCSPISGHRSVSWYQQTPGQGLQFLFEYFSETQRNKGNFPGRFSGRQFSNSRSEMNVSTLELGDSALYLCASSLGPGYEQFFGPGTRLTVL.

This clone has only a few counts. This rearrangement joins TRBV5-6 to TRBJ1-3; unclear D gene. Germline assignment: CDR1 SGHDT and CDR2 YYEEEE. CDR3 length: 15 residues. Trimming took off 4 bases at V and 2 bases at J, with 13 bases between the two ends. The CDR3 sequence: CASSGRTIPGNTIYF. In DNA, the CDR3 is TGTGCCAGCAGCGGACGGACCATCCCTGGAAACACCATATATTTT.

This chain connects TRBV27 to TRBJ2-4, with 9 bases aligning to TRBD1. Germline V gene sequence: CDR1 MNHEY, CDR2 SMNVEV (reference sequence). V dropped 4 bases and J dropped 8; count of bases not matched to a gene: 6. CDR3 length: 14 amino acids. CDR3 DNA sequence: TGTGCCAGCAGTTACGACAGGGGGACTTACATTCAGTACTTC. This translates into CASSYDRGTYIQYF.

The gene calls are TRBV29-1 and TRBJ2-5; D call uncertain. The CDR3 totals 10 residues. The V end was cut by 7 bases, the J end by 5 bases, with 8 bases between. Germline-derived CDR1 and CDR2 are SQVTM and ANQGSEA. In nucleotides, the CDR3 is TGCAGCGCCCCCGCGGAGACCCAGTACTTC. This encodes CSAPAETQYF.

The genes are TRBV4-2 and TRBJ2-1, with D perhaps assigned TRBD1 or TRBD2 (5 bases each). The V and J ends lost 6 bases and 10 bases respectively, with 13 bases between them. From germline, CDR1 is LGHNA and CDR2 YNFKEQ. CDR3 length equals 12 residues. The CDR3 nucleotides read TGTGCCAGCAGGCCCCCGAGGGGCGAGCAGTTCTTC. Its translation: CASRPPRGEQFF.

The rearrangement links TRBV6-5 to TRBJ2-6; D tentatively reads TRBD1 or TRBD2 (5 bases each). Trimming stripped 8 bases from V and 2 bases from J, with 7 bases between. CDR3 length: 13 residues. Per germline, CDR1 MNHEY and CDR2 SVGAGI. CDR3 nucleotides: TGTGCCAGCGGGGGTGCTGGGGCCAACGTCCTGACTTTC. Its protein product is CASGGAGANVLTF.

This clone showed up just a few times. The same CDR3 can be traced to other DNA sequences in this sample. The chain carries TRBV7-9 and TRBJ2-1; D might be TRBD1 (6 bases). From germline, CDR1 is SEHNR and CDR2 FQNEAQ (reference sequence). The V end was cut by 1 base, the J end by 5 bases, with 6 bases between. The CDR3 runs 13 residues. This CDR3 is CASSLDRDNEQFF. The CDR3 DNA sequence: TGTGCCAGCAGCTTAGACAGGGACAATGAGCAGTTCTTC.

The chain combines TRBV29-1 with TRBJ2-7, with 10 nucleotides matching TRBD1. Germline CDR1 is SQVTM and CDR2 is ANQGSEA. CDR3 length equals 15 residues. V lost 3 bases, J lost 2 bases, and 7 bases stayed unmatched. The CDR3 nucleotides are TGCAGCGTTGAGGGCTCGGACAGGGGGGCCTACGAGCAGTACTTC. Its translation: CSVEGSDRGAYEQYF.

About this clone itself: The same CDR3 arises from other DNA sequences in this sample as well. The chain uses TRBV28 and TRBJ2-5; tentative D call: TRBD1 (5 bases). This CDR3 is 13 amino acids long. Trimming left V 3 bases short and J 5 bases short, with 10 bases between. Germline values: CDR1 MDHEN, CDR2 SYDVKM. The chain's CDR3 is CASSFQGEETQYF. CDR3 nucleotides: TGTGCCAGCAGTTTCCAGGGTGAGGAGACCCAGTACTTC.

Note on this clone: Other DNA sequences in the same sample also yield this CDR3. The rearrangement uses TRBV6-5 and TRBJ1-2; no firm D call. This CDR3 is 13 amino acids long. Germline CDR1 reads MNHEY; CDR2 reads SVGAGI. Trimming shortened V by 5 bases and J by 0 bases, and 7 bases separated the two germline ends. CDR3 in amino acids: CASSPRTNYGYTF. CDR3 nucleotide sequence: TGTGCCAGCAGTCCTCGGACTAACTATGGCTACACCTTC.

This rearrangement joins TRBV28 to TRBJ2-7; 8 nucleotides line up with TRBD2. The CDR3 covers 14 residues. V gave up 3 bases and J gave up 7 bases; unmatched junction bases: 8. Germline lookup yields CDR1 MDHEN and CDR2 SYDVKM. The CDR3 loop is CASSFTGGSGEQYF. CDR3 nucleotide sequence: TGTGCCAGCAGTTTTACGGGAGGGTCGGGAGAGCAGTACTTC.

This chain links TRBV4-1 with TRBJ2-5, with D possibly TRBD2 on 5 matching bases. Germline loops: CDR1 MGHRA, CDR2 YSYEKL. Trimming pared 2 bases from V and 7 bases from J, leaving 17 bases between. The CDR3 is made up of 15 amino acids. The CDR3 region is CASSQPGSWEGTQYF. The CDR3 bases are TGCGCCAGCAGCCAACCGGGATCCTGGGAAGGGACCCAGTACTTC.

The chain combines TRBV9 with TRBJ2-1, with TRBD2 matching 10 bases. The CDR3 covers 16 residues. CDR1 is SGDLS, CDR2 YYNGEE, per germline. J gave up 5 bases and V 3 bases, and 8 bases lay outside the gene matches. CDR3 DNA: TGTGCCAGCAGCGGAGCCCTAGCGGGAGACCACAATGAGCAGTTCTTC. Translation gives CASSGALAGDHNEQFF.

The chain couples TRBV9 to TRBJ1-3; D unresolved. CDR3 size: 15 residues. V dropped 4 bases and J dropped 4 bases, with 15 bases sitting between them. Germline V gene data show CDR1 as SGDLS and CDR2 as YYNGEE. The CDR3 protein is CASSQDGAWGNTIYF. Here the CDR3 DNA reads TGTGCCAGCAGCCAGGACGGAGCTTGGGGAAACACCATATATTTT.